The rows below give T cell receptor beta chains drawn from one sample of a study of shared clonotypes between healthy human individuals. Sequencing was performed with immunoSEQ multiplex PCR; in TCRdb, only in-frame clones are kept and a portion is missing. Found here are roughly 2.1 million clones, more than 85% of them singletons; the top ten hold more than 1.5%. The sequenced sample was naive CD8+ T cells from PBMCs. The receptors were gathered from a man between 18 and 29 years old in good health. Some clones in this sample may be carry-over from other donors' samples. Both conserved end residues are part of each CDR3. A D gene is named only where the DNA matches it firmly. Clone sizes are given selectively: once, few, many, or a class where the clone is expanded.

NA	TRBV6-4	TRBD2	TRBJ2-1	CASSEGGVGLCEQFF	TGTGCCAGCAGTGAGGGGGGGGTAGGACTTTGTGAGCAGTTCTTC
NA	TRBV30	NA	TRBJ1-2	CAWSVGGLDGYTF	TGTGCCTGGAGTGTAGGGGGGCTAGATGGCTACACCTTC
NA	TRBV28	NA	TRBJ2-7	CASSRTAGFYEQYF	TGTGCCAGCAGCCGGACAGCTGGTTTCTACGAGCAGTACTTC
NA	TRBV19	NA	TRBJ1-2	CASQQGTNYGYTF	TGTGCCAGTCAACAGGGAACTAACTATGGCTACACCTTC
few	TRBV28	NA	TRBJ1-5	CASSLYRENQPQHF	TGTGCCAGCAGTTTATATCGGGAAAATCAGCCCCAGCATTTT
NA	TRBV19	TRBD1	TRBJ2-7	CASSSRDRGYEQYF	TGTGCCAGTAGTAGCCGGGACAGGGGCTACGAGCAGTACTTC
NA	TRBV29-1	NA	TRBJ1-1	CSVPGLNTEAFF	TGCAGCGTCCCTGGACTGAACACTGAAGCTTTCTTT
NA	TRBV11-2	NA	TRBJ2-1	CASSLGGLNEQFF	TGTGCCAGCAGCTTAGGTGGGCTGAATGAGCAGTTCTTC
NA	TRBV5-4	NA	TRBJ2-1	CASSPPGSYNEQFF	TGTGCCAGCAGCCCGCCCGGGAGCTACAATGAGCAGTTCTTC
NA	TRBV28	NA	TRBJ2-7	CAIRGAGSGYEQYF	TGTGCCATCAGGGGGGCAGGGTCGGGGTACGAGCAGTACTTC
NA	TRBV27	NA	TRBJ1-2	CASSSREGYGYTF	TGTGCCAGCAGTTCTAGGGAGGGGTATGGCTACACCTTC
NA	TRBV11-2	TRBD2	TRBJ2-7	CASSSGLAYEQYF	TGTGCCAGCAGCTCGGGACTAGCCTACGAGCAGTACTTC
NA	TRBV9	TRBD2	TRBJ2-5	CASSVRGLAGSGETQYF	TGTGCCAGCAGCGTAAGGGGACTAGCGGGATCTGGAGAGACCCAGTACTTC
once	TRBV27	TRBD1	TRBJ2-1	CASGRKGQGYNEQFF	TGTGCCAGCGGTAGAAAGGGACAGGGATACAATGAGCAGTTCTTC
NA	TRBV9	TRBD2	TRBJ2-7	CASSVGLAGVEQYF	TGTGCCAGCAGCGTCGGACTAGCGGGAGTCGAGCAGTACTTC
NA	TRBV9	TRBD2	TRBJ2-2	CASSTNPGLADTGELFF	TGTGCCAGCAGCACGAATCCGGGACTAGCGGACACCGGGGAGCTGTTTTTT
NA	TRBV4-1	TRBD1	TRBJ1-1	CASSPRTGMNTEAFF	TGCGCCAGCAGCCCGCGGACAGGGATGAACACTGAAGCTTTCTTT
NA	TRBV5-6	TRBD2	TRBJ2-3	CASSQGLAGVVGTDTQYF	TGTGCCAGCAGCCAGGGACTAGCGGGAGTGGTTGGCACAGATACGCAGTATTTT
NA	TRBV5-1	NA	TRBJ2-2	CASSPGMNTGELFF	TGCGCCAGCAGCCCCGGGATGAACACCGGGGAGCTGTTTTTT
NA	TRBV6-6	TRBD1	TRBJ2-7	CASSWDRDEQYF	TGTGCCAGCAGTTGGGACAGGGACGAGCAGTACTTC
NA	TRBV5-4	TRBD2	TRBJ2-3	CASSLAVREVVTDTQYF	TGTGCCAGCAGTCTTGCGGTGCGGGAGGTGGTCACAGATACGCAGTATTTT
NA	TRBV28	TRBD2	TRBJ2-1	CASSMSSGRRNEQFF	TGTGCCAGCAGTATGTCTAGCGGGAGGAGAAATGAGCAGTTCTTC
NA	TRBV15	TRBD1	TRBJ1-2	CATSSRDRGVANYGYTF	TGTGCCACCAGCAGCCGGGACAGGGGAGTAGCTAACTATGGCTACACCTTC
NA	TRBV6-5	NA	TRBJ2-1	CASSAGSNEQFF	TGTGCCAGCAGTGCTGGTTCCAATGAGCAGTTCTTC
NA	TRBV5-5	NA	TRBJ1-5	CASSLARVGSNQPQHF	TGTGCCAGCAGCTTGGCCCGGGTTGGGAGCAATCAGCCCCAGCATTTT
NA	TRBV5-1	NA	TRBJ1-4	CASSFSFATNEKLFF	TGCGCCAGCAGCTTTTCCTTTGCAACTAATGAAAAACTGTTTTTT
NA	TRBV27	NA	TRBJ1-2	CASSFGGTYGYTF	TGTGCCAGCAGTTTCGGGGGTACCTATGGCTACACCTTC
NA	TRBV27	TRBD1	TRBJ1-1	CASSYRGPNTEAFF	TGTGCCAGCAGTTACAGGGGCCCGAACACTGAAGCTTTCTTT
NA	TRBV27	NA	TRBJ2-7	CASSLFSGVAEQYF	TGTGCCAGCAGTTTATTCTCAGGGGTGGCCGAGCAGTACTTC
NA	TRBV19	NA	TRBJ1-2	CASSPITDYGYTF	TGTGCCAGTAGCCCGATCACGGACTATGGCTACACCTTC
NA	TRBV4-1	TRBD1	TRBJ2-3	CASSPYRGTDTQYF	TGCGCCAGCAGCCCCTACAGGGGGACAGATACGCAGTATTTT